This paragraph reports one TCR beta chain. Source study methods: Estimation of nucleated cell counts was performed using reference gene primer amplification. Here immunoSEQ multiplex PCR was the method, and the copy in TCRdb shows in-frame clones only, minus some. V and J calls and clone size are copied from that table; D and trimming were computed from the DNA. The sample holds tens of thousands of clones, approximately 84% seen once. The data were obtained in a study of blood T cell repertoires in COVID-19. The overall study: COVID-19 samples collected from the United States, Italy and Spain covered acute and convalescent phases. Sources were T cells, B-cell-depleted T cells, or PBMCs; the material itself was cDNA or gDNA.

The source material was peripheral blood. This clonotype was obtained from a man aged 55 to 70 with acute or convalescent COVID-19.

In DNA form, the CDR3 reads TGTGCCAGTAGTACCGGGACAGGGCTGGGTGATGAGCAGTTCTTC. Translating it yields CASSTGTGLGDEQFF. The chain combines TRBV19 with TRBJ2-1; 9 bases match TRBD1. J was trimmed by 8 bases and V by 4 bases; bases with no gene match: 9. The CDR3 runs 15 residues. The V gene's germline CDR1 is LNHDA and CDR2 SQIVND (reference sequence).